Listed here are 22 T cell receptor beta chains from one sample, sequenced in a study of early T cells in non-severe SARS-CoV-2 infection. TCRdb itself ran the 5' RACE reads through MiXCR, one entry per CDR3 protein. The table includes over 55,000 distinct CDR3 sequences, around 11% detected once. The sequences come from whole blood, collected at baseline. These receptors came from an adult who was a healthcare worker with PCR-confirmed SARS-CoV-2 infection or an uninfected control (not recorded which).

This clonotype was picked up a small number of times. This rearrangement joins TRBV6-2 or TRBV6-3 to TRBJ1-1; D not resolved. Trimming removed 6 bases at V and 5 bases at J, with 13 bases between. The CDR3 extends over 13 amino acids. Germline CDR1 reads MNHEY; CDR2 reads SVGEGT. CDR3 nucleotides: TGTGCCAGCAGCCAAGGGAGGAAAACTGAAGCTTTCTTT. It codes for CASSQGRKTEAFF.

The sample holds a few counts of this clonotype. The chain's CDR3 is CASRPAPGLATDTQYF. The DNA of the CDR3 is TGTGCCAGCAGACCAGCCCCGGGACTAGCCACAGATACGCAGTATTTT. The chain employs TRBV6-5 and TRBJ2-3, with 9 bases matching TRBD2. Germline V gene lookup returns CDR1 MNHEY and CDR2 SVGAGI. Germline trimming cut 6 bases from V and 2 bases from J; bases unmatched to any gene: 9. The CDR3 sequence is 16 residues long.

This clonotype showed up many times. V is TRBV7-9 and J is TRBJ2-7, with 7 bases that match TRBD1. CDR3 length: 13 residues. Trimming removed 4 bases from V and 3 bases from J; junction bases left unmatched: 3. Germline lookup yields CDR1 SEHNR and CDR2 FQNEAQ (reference sequence). The CDR3 loop reads CASSYRDSYEQYF. The CDR3 DNA is TGTGCCAGCAGCTACCGGGACAGCTACGAGCAGTACTTC.

This clonotype came up a few times. This chain joins TRBV11-2 and TRBJ2-5; the D gene is possibly TRBD1 (7 bases). Germline CDR1 SGHAT, CDR2 FQNNGV. Trimming left V 3 bases short and J 5 bases short, with 16 bases between. This CDR3 contains 15 residues. DNA of the CDR3: TGTGCCAGCAGCTTCGCAGGGGGGTCACAGGAGACCCAGTACTTC. It encodes CASSFAGGSQETQYF. The full variable domain, in which reference TRBV11-2 and TRBJ2-5 provide the parts outside the CDR3, is EAGVAQSPRYKIIEKRQSVAFWCNPISGHATLYWYQQILGQGPKLLIQFQNNGVVDDSQLPKDRFSAERLKGVDSTLKIQPAKLEDSAVYLCASSFAGGSQETQYFGPGTRLLVL.

This clonotype showed up just a few times. This chain connects TRBV7-9 to TRBJ1-5; TRBD1 aligns across 11 bases. Germline V CDR1 and CDR2: SEHNR, FQNEAQ (reference sequence). The CDR3 sequence is 17 residues long. With 1 base clipped from V and 4 bases from J, the junction kept 6 bases outside the gene matches. The CDR3 coding sequence is TGTGCCAGCAGCTTAGTGGGACAGGGGGACTCAAATCAGCCCCAGCATTTT. Its translation: CASSLVGQGDSNQPQHF.

A few counts support this clonotype. This sequence joins TRBV5-6 and TRBJ1-3; D is possibly TRBD1 (5 bases). CDR3 length equals 17 residues. The germline V and J ends were trimmed by 0 bases and 0 bases, with 13 bases remaining between them. Germline V gene lookup returns CDR1 SGHDT and CDR2 YYEEEE. Written as DNA, the CDR3 is TGTGCCAGCAGCTTGGGGCTTGTGACAGCCTCTGGAAACACCATATATTTT. Its protein product is CASSLGLVTASGNTIYF.

In this sample, this clonotype turned up many times. For the CDR3, the DNA is TGTGCCAGCAGTTTTTGGGGCGGGCCCTACGAGCAGTACTTC. Translated, it gives CASSFWGGPYEQYF. The chain recombines TRBV28 with TRBJ2-7; D assignment may be TRBD1 or TRBD2 (5 bases each). The CDR3 has 14 residues. Trimming removed 3 bases at V and 2 bases at J, with 11 bases between. The V gene's germline CDR1 is MDHEN and CDR2 SYDVKM.

A few counts support this clonotype. The V gene is TRBV4-3, the J gene TRBJ2-1; TRBD2 agrees at 10 bases. CDR1 and CDR2 from the germline V gene are LGHNA and YSLEER. The CDR3 totals 18 residues. The trim removed 0 bases at V and 8 bases at J, leaving 13 bases unmatched. DNA for the CDR3: TGCGCCAGCAGCCAAGACGTCCAGCGGGGGGGCCATCACGATGAGCAGTTCTTC. Translating gives CASSQDVQRGGHHDEQFF.

This clonotype has at least ten counts. V usage is TRBV7-9 and J usage is TRBJ2-3; the D is unclear. Per germline, CDR1 SEHNR and CDR2 FQNEAQ (reference sequence). The CDR3 is 14 residues long. The V end was cut by 5 bases, the J end by 2 bases, with 11 bases between. CDR3 sequence (DNA): TGTGCCAGCAGCACACGGTCCAACACAGATACGCAGTATTTT. Translation: CASSTRSNTDTQYF.

The chain recombines TRBV4-2 with TRBJ2-7; 7 nucleotides align to TRBD2. CDR3 length equals 15 residues. The V gene's germline CDR1 is LGHNA and CDR2 YNFKEQ. With V trimmed by 4 bases and J by 2 bases, 8 bases remained unmatched. DNA for the CDR3: TGTGCCAGCAGCCGAAGTGAGGGAGGGGCCTACGAGCAGTACTTC. Its protein product is CASSRSEGGAYEQYF.

This clonotype was recorded many times. This sequence joins TRBV12-3 or TRBV12-4 and TRBJ1-6, with D unresolved. V lost 7 bases and J lost 10, with 14 bases in between. The CDR3 is 13 residues long. The CDR3 loop is CASKAATNSPLHF. DNA of the CDR3: TGTGCCAGCAAGGCGGCAACCAACTCACCCCTCCACTTT.

The genes are TRBV10-3 and TRBJ2-5; no firm D call. This CDR3 has 15 amino acids. Trimming shortened V by 2 bases and J by 1 base, and 11 bases separated the two germline ends. CDR1 and CDR2 from the germline V gene are ENHRY and SYGVKD. CDR3 in DNA: TGTGCCATCAGTGAGCACTCTAGACCCCAAGAGACCCAGTACTTC. Amino acid sequence: CAISEHSRPQETQYF.

The rearrangement uses TRBV5-1 and TRBJ2-5; D not resolved. Trimming took off 4 bases at V and 3 bases at J, with 13 bases between the two ends. CDR1 is SGHRS and CDR2 is YFSETQ in the germline V gene. CDR3 length equals 14 residues. CDR3 DNA: TGCGCCAGCAGCCCGGATAGGGTAGAAGAGACCCAGTACTTC. Translated, it gives CASSPDRVEETQYF.

This clonotype has just a few counts. This sequence joins TRBV7-2 and TRBJ1-2, with D hard to call. V gave up 5 bases and J gave up 7 bases, with 8 bases separating them. The CDR3 runs 11 residues. Germline V gives CDR1 SGHTA, CDR2 FQGNSA. CDR3 sequence (DNA): TGTGCCAGCAGCCCAGGCGCTGGCTACACCTTC. Protein: CASSPGAGYTF.

The chain is built from TRBV29-1 and TRBJ1-2, with a weak D call TRBD1 (5 bases). This CDR3 comprises 11 residues. V lost 3 bases and J 5 bases, leaving 7 bases between the germline ends. CDR1 and CDR2 (germline): SQVTM, ANQGSEA. The CDR3 loop is CSVDGAYGYTF. The CDR3 nucleotides read TGCAGCGTTGACGGGGCGTATGGCTACACCTTC.

This clonotype has just a few counts. This sequence joins TRBV20-1 and TRBJ2-5; 7 bases agree with TRBD2. The CDR3 has 16 residues. Germline CDR1 is DFQATT and CDR2 is SNEGSKA (reference sequence). V trimming: 1 base; J trimming: 5 bases; junction bases outside the gene matches: 13. Written as DNA, the CDR3 is TGCAGTGCTAGAGCCACCCTGGGGGGAGGGTGGGAGACCCAGTACTTC. The encoded protein is CSARATLGGGWETQYF.

This clonotype has ten or more counts. This chain links TRBV3-1 with TRBJ2-7; no definite D call. There are 11 residues in the CDR3. V gave up 6 bases and J gave up 0 bases, with 3 bases separating them. Looked up from germline, CDR1 is LGHDT and CDR2 is YNNKEL (reference sequence). The CDR3 DNA is TGTGCCAGCAGTAACTCCTACGAGCAGTACTTC. Protein sequence: CASSNSYEQYF.

The chain has TRBV28 and TRBJ2-5; 7 bases map to TRBD2. Germline CDR1 reads MDHEN; CDR2 reads SYDVKM. The CDR3 totals 14 residues. With V trimmed by 6 bases and J by 4 bases, 8 bases remained unmatched. The CDR3 DNA reads as TGTGCCAGCAGGGGCGCGGCGGGGGTAGAGACCCAGTACTTC. It encodes CASRGAAGVETQYF.

This chain joins TRBV14 and TRBJ2-3, with D possibly called TRBD1 or TRBD2 (5 bases each). Germline-derived CDR1 and CDR2 are SGHDN and FVKESK. With 5 bases removed from V and 3 bases from J, the gap between germline ends came to 18 bases. The CDR3 contains 16 residues. The CDR3 sequence: CASSSGMAGLTDTQYF. The DNA for the CDR3 is TGTGCCAGCAGCAGCGGTATGGCAGGGCTGACAGATACGCAGTATTTT.

The rearrangement uses TRBV20-1 and TRBJ2-2, with 10 bases identical to TRBD2. The ends lost 1 base at V and 0 bases at J; junction bases unmatched: 5. The CDR3 extends over 17 amino acids. Looked up from germline, CDR1 is DFQATT and CDR2 is SNEGSKA (reference sequence). The chain's CDR3 is CSARGPSGGANTGELFF. The CDR3 nucleotides are TGCAGTGCTAGAGGGCCTAGCGGGGGAGCGAACACCGGGGAGCTGTTTTTT.

This clonotype was observed a few times. V is TRBV6-6 and J is TRBJ1-2, with 7 positions matching TRBD1. The CDR3 is 14 residues long. Germline CDR1 and CDR2: MNHNY and SVGAGI (reference sequence). V dropped 8 bases and J dropped 3; count of bases not matched to a gene: 9. CDR3 loop: CASGFATGDYGYTF. In nucleotides, the CDR3 is TGTGCCAGCGGATTCGCCACAGGGGACTATGGCTACACCTTC.

This clonotype has only a few counts. One junction end does not reproduce the germline sequence, and a read error may be involved. The rearrangement uses TRBV29-1 and TRBJ2-3; D might be TRBD2 (7 bases). Germline lookup yields CDR1 SQVTM and CDR2 ANQGSEA. The CDR3 runs 14 residues. The CDR3 sequence: CSVKEGGARDTQYF. As DNA, the CDR3 is TGCAGCGTTAAAGAGGGGGGGGCCAGAGATACGCAGTATTTT.